Listed below are T cell receptor beta chains from one sample, sequenced in a study of PD-1 blockade in classical Hodgkin lymphoma. TCRdb's table, derived via immunoSEQ multiplex PCR, lists solely in-frame clones and lacks some. The data show 15,000 to 20,000 clones, approximately 84% seen once. The sequenced sample was peripheral blood mononuclear cells (PBMCs). The receptors were gathered from a human donor with classical Hodgkin lymphoma. Each CDR3 is given with its conserved first and last residue. Each record gives: D gene, clone size, J gene, V gene, CDR3 DNA, CDR3 protein. D genes are given only for firm matches. Clone size is stated in some rows and not others, as once, few, many or a class when expanded.

TRBD2,once,TRBJ2-1,TRBV7-2,TGTGCCAGCAGCTTTGCGGCCGGGAGGGTTGAGCAGTTCTTC,CASSFAAGRVEQFF
NA,NA,TRBJ1-5,TRBV2,TGTGCCAGCAGTGACCTGGACAGAAATCAGCCCCAGCATTTT,CASSDLDRNQPQHF
TRBD2,NA,TRBJ2-1,TRBV28,TGTGCCACCACGTCGGGGGGCAATGAGCAGTTCTTC,CATTSGGNEQFF
NA,NA,TRBJ2-3,TRBV6-5,TGTGCCAGCAGCCACAGGGCTAGCACAGATACGCAGTATTTT,CASSHRASTDTQYF
TRBD2,NA,TRBJ2-1,TRBV2,TGTGCCAGCAGTGGGGCTAGCGGGAGGATAGCCAATGAGCAGTTCTTC,CASSGASGRIANEQFF
TRBD2,once,TRBJ2-7,TRBV2,TGTGCCAGCAGTGGGGGGAGACTAGCGGGAGATTGGTACTTC,CASSGGRLAGDWYF
TRBD2,NA,TRBJ2-5,TRBV5-6,TGTGCCAGCAGCCCCCAGGGTAACGTGGGGGGGGAGACCCAGTACTTC,CASSPQGNVGGETQYF
NA,NA,TRBJ2-3,TRBV11-3,TGTGCCAGCAGCTCCGGGACGGGGTTCACAGATACGCAGTATTTT,CASSSGTGFTDTQYF
NA,NA,TRBJ1-5,TRBV19,TGTGCCAGTAGTATTGATCAGGGTTCATATAGCAATCAGCCCCAGCATTTT,CASSIDQGSYSNQPQHF
NA,NA,TRBJ2-7,TRBV7-9,TGTGCCAGCAGCTTACAGGCCTACGAGCAGTACTTC,CASSLQAYEQYF
TRBD1,NA,TRBJ2-3,TRBV6-5,TGTGCCAGCAGTTACTCCCAGGGGGCACCAGATACGCAGTATTTT,CASSYSQGAPDTQYF
TRBD1,once,TRBJ2-7,TRBV5-5,TGTGCCAGCAGCACGGTTGACACAGGGGGCGCTGGCTCCTACGAGCAGTACTTC,CASSTVDTGGAGSYEQYF
NA,NA,TRBJ2-5,TRBV2,TGTGCCAGCAGGGAAACAGGGGAGACCCAGTACTTC,CASRETGETQYF
NA,NA,TRBJ2-2,TRBV9,TGTGCCAGCAGCGTAGGGGAGGGCAGGGGTAACACCGGGGAGCTGTTTTTT,CASSVGEGRGNTGELFF
NA,few,TRBJ2-7,TRBV27,TGTGCCAGCAGTTCCTCCGAGAGGACGTCGACCTACGAGCAGTACTTC,CASSSSERTSTYEQYF
TRBD1,once,TRBJ1-1,TRBV19,TGTGCCAGTAGTAGGGGACAGGTCATGAACACTGAAGCTTTCTTT,CASSRGQVMNTEAFF
NA,NA,TRBJ2-6,TRBV15,TGTGCCACCAGCAGGACAGGCTCTGGGGCCAACGTCCTGACTTTC,CATSRTGSGANVLTF
NA,NA,TRBJ1-2,TRBV5-4,TGTGCCAGCAGCACCGCCGGGATCAACTATGGCTACACCTTC,CASSTAGINYGYTF
TRBD1,NA,TRBJ2-7,TRBV20-1,TGCAGTGCTACAGACAGGGCCGAGCAGTACTTC,CSATDRAEQYF
TRBD2,NA,TRBJ2-2,TRBV10-3,TGTGCCATCAGGGCTAGCGGGAGGGCCGGCGGGGAGCTGTTTTTT,CAIRASGRAGGELFF
NA,NA,TRBJ1-5,TRBV28,TGTGCCAGCAGTTTCAGTTGGAGCAATCAGCCCCAGCATTTT,CASSFSWSNQPQHF
NA,NA,TRBJ2-5,TRBV15,TGTGCCACCAGCAGAGATCGACGGGACGGCCAAGAGACCCAGTACTTC,CATSRDRRDGQETQYF
TRBD2,NA,TRBJ2-1,TRBV5-1,TGCGCCAGCAGCTTGGGCGGGGGGGCGGGTGAGCAGTTCTTC,CASSLGGGAGEQFF
NA,NA,TRBJ2-2,TRBV18,TGTGCCAGCTCACCAAGGACCGGGGAGCTGTTTTTT,CASSPRTGELFF
TRBD1,NA,TRBJ1-2,TRBV10-3,TGTGCCACCCGTCAGGGGACAGGGGTGGTAGATGGCTACACCTTC,CATRQGTGVVDGYTF
TRBD1,NA,TRBJ2-5,TRBV11-3,TGTGCCAGCAGCCTCGGATGGACAGGGGGCGGGGAGACCCAGTACTTC,CASSLGWTGGGETQYF
TRBD1,NA,TRBJ2-7,TRBV11-2,TGTGCCAGCAGCTTACCGGGACAGGGACGAGCAAACCCCTACGAGCAGTACTTC,CASSLPGQGRANPYEQYF
NA,once,TRBJ2-2,TRBV4-2,TGTGCCAGCAGCCAAAGGGGCCCGGGTACGGACTTGAACACCGGGGAGCTGTTTTTT,CASSQRGPGTDLNTGELFF
TRBD1,NA,TRBJ2-1,TRBV10-3,TGTGCCATCAGTGACCTACAGGGGTCCTACAATGAGCAGTTCTTC,CAISDLQGSYNEQFF
NA,few,TRBJ2-1,TRBV27,TGTGCCAGCAGTTTAGGAGGCTTCGGGGAGCAGTTCTTC,CASSLGGFGEQFF
TRBD1,NA,TRBJ2-3,TRBV5-1,TGCGCCAGCAGCTTGCCGGGACAGGGGTACACAGATACGCAGTATTTT,CASSLPGQGYTDTQYF
NA,NA,TRBJ1-1,TRBV6-1,TGTGCCAGCAGTGCGCAGGGGACTGAAGCTTTCTTT,CASSAQGTEAFF
NA,NA,TRBJ1-2,TRBV28,TGTGCCAACCAGGATCCCAATGGCTACACCTTC,CANQDPNGYTF
TRBD2,NA,TRBJ2-7,TRBV6-5,TGTGCCAGCAGTTCTGCGGGAGGAGACGAGCAGTACTTC,CASSSAGGDEQYF
NA,once,TRBJ1-1,TRBV21-1,TGTGCCAGCAGCGGGAAGGGCCTGAACACTGAAGCTTTCTTT,CASSGKGLNTEAFF
TRBD2,NA,TRBJ2-6,TRBV28,TGTGCCAGCAGTTTAGGGACTAGCAGCTCTGGGGCCAACGTCCTGACTTTC,CASSLGTSSSGANVLTF
NA,once,TRBJ2-7,TRBV10-3,TGTGCCGGGGCAGCGGGCCTTTCCTACGAGCAGTACTTC,CAGAAGLSYEQYF
TRBD1,NA,TRBJ1-2,TRBV15,TGTGCCACCAGCAGAGGTACAGGGGGTCGGGGCTACACCTTC,CATSRGTGGRGYTF
NA,NA,TRBJ1-5,TRBV19,TGTGCCAGTAGCATGGGGGCCTGGGGCAATCAGCCCCAGCATTTT,CASSMGAWGNQPQHF
TRBD1,NA,TRBJ1-2,TRBV28,TGTGCCAGCAGCTCTACGGGACAGGGGGACGGCTACACCTTC,CASSSTGQGDGYTF
NA,medium-sized,TRBJ1-1,TRBV29-1,TGCAGCGCCCGTGAGGGGGGGCCTGAAGCTTTCTTT,CSAREGGPEAFF
NA,NA,TRBJ1-5,TRBV5-6,TGTGCCAGCAGCTTGTGGAGTGGCGCCCAGCATTTT,CASSLWSGAQHF
NA,NA,TRBJ2-7,TRBV15,TGTGCCACCAGCAGAGATATTGGGGACTACGAGCAGTACTTC,CATSRDIGDYEQYF
NA,once,TRBJ1-2,TRBV2,TGTGCCAGCACGGTCCTGGAGGGCTACACCTTC,CASTVLEGYTF
NA,NA,TRBJ2-3,TRBV7-8,TGTGCCAGCAGCGCCTGGGAGGAGTTCGGCACAGATACGCAGTATTTT,CASSAWEEFGTDTQYF
NA,NA,TRBJ2-5,TRBV20-1,TGCAGTGCTGCGTACCAAGAGACCCAGTACTTC,CSAAYQETQYF
NA,few,TRBJ1-1,TRBV2,TGTGCCAGCAGTGAGGACACATACACTGAAGCTTTCTTT,CASSEDTYTEAFF
TRBD1,NA,TRBJ2-2,TRBV11-2,TGTGCCAGCAGCTTAGATCCTCCCGGACAGGGTCGGCCCGGGGAGCTGTTTTTT,CASSLDPPGQGRPGELFF
NA,NA,TRBJ1-3,TRBV5-6,TGTGCCAGCAGCTCGATTGAGAGACGGAGCTCTGGAAACACCATATATTTT,CASSSIERRSSGNTIYF
NA,NA,TRBJ1-2,TRBV10-3,TGTGCCATCAGTGCAGGGAATCAGGTTTATGGCTACACCTTC,CAISAGNQVYGYTF
NA,NA,TRBJ1-2,TRBV6-1,TGTGCCAGCAGTGAATTCTTACAGGGATCCTATGGCTACACCTTC,CASSEFLQGSYGYTF
NA,NA,TRBJ2-5,TRBV4-1,TGCACCAGCAGCCAAGAAGGGGGGTACCAAGAGACCCAGTACTTC,CTSSQEGGYQETQYF
NA,NA,TRBJ2-7,TRBV6-6,TGTGCCAGCAGTTACCGGGCCCCCTCCTACGAGCAGTACTTC,CASSYRAPSYEQYF
NA,NA,TRBJ2-5,TRBV7-2,TGTGCCAGCAGCCTCGGACAGTGGGAGGCGACCCAGTACTTC,CASSLGQWEATQYF
TRBD1,once,TRBJ2-1,TRBV5-1,TGCGCCAGCAGCTTAGATGACAGGGTCAATGAGCAGTTCTTC,CASSLDDRVNEQFF
NA,NA,TRBJ2-5,TRBV27,TGTGCCAGCAGTCTTACCGAAGAGACCCAGTACTTC,CASSLTEETQYF
NA,NA,TRBJ2-7,TRBV2,TGTGCCAGCAGCTCCGGGACCTTCTACGAGCAGTACTTC,CASSSGTFYEQYF
TRBD1,NA,TRBJ1-4,TRBV28,TGTGCCAGCAGGAGACAGGGTGAAAAACTGTTTTTT,CASRRQGEKLFF
NA,NA,TRBJ2-5,TRBV6-6,TGTGCCAGCAGTTACTCTGGCCCACCAGAGACCCAGTACTTC,CASSYSGPPETQYF